The 27 T cell receptor beta chains in this list originate from one sample, sequenced in a study of blood T cell repertoires in COVID-19. The protocol was immunoSEQ multiplex PCR, while the TCRdb copy is restricted to in-frame clones and leaves out a portion. The sample consists of almost 200,000 clones, roughly 90% of them appearing once. The sequenced material came from PBMCs or T cells enriched from blood (not recorded which). The source is a woman under 30 who had recovered from COVID-19.

This chain joins TRBV6-6 and TRBJ1-2; D remains unclear. CDR1 is MNHNY and CDR2 is SVGAGI in the germline V gene (reference sequence). V dropped 2 bases and J dropped 8 bases, with 3 bases sitting between them. This CDR3 region has 10 residues. CDR3 sequence reads: CASSYGGYTF. The CDR3 nucleotides are TGTGCCAGCAGTTACGGCGGCTACACCTTC.

The chain joins TRBV30 to TRBJ1-3; 8 positions match TRBD1. V lost 2 bases and J lost 7; bases outside the gene matches: 4. From germline, CDR1 is GTSNPN and CDR2 SVGIG (reference sequence). This CDR3 has 13 amino acids. The CDR3, as DNA: TGTGCCTGGAGTCGACAGGGGAGCAACACCATATATTTT. Translation gives CAWSRQGSNTIYF.

The chain links TRBV25-1 to TRBJ2-7; 8 bases map to TRBD1. V shed 4 bases, J shed 7 bases, and the junction held 12 bases outside the gene matches. This CDR3 region has 15 residues. CDR1 and CDR2 (germline): MGHDK, SYGVNS. This CDR3 is CASSAADRALGEQYF. CDR3 coding DNA: TGTGCCAGCAGTGCAGCGGACAGGGCCTTGGGGGAGCAGTACTTC.

As concerns this clone: The junction shows a germline mismatch at one end, possibly a read error. The chain links TRBV7-3 to TRBJ1-3; D may be TRBD1 (5 bases). The germline V gene has CDR1 SGHTA and CDR2 FQGTGA. This CDR3 has 13 amino acids. CDR3 in DNA: TGTGCCAGCAGCTTGGGGACTGGTAACACCATATATTTT. It translates to CASSLGTGNTIYF.

The chain is built from TRBV30 and TRBJ1-1, with D maybe TRBD1 (5 bases). The CDR3 has 15 amino acids. V gave up 2 bases and J gave up 5 bases, with 18 bases separating them. Germline-derived CDR1 and CDR2 are GTSNPN and SVGIG (reference sequence). In nucleotides, the CDR3 is TGTGCCTGGAGTTCGGGTCGAGGACAATGGACTGAAGCTTTCTTT. Amino acid sequence: CAWSSGRGQWTEAFF.

The chain employs TRBV4-1 and TRBJ1-2; no firm D call. Trimming pared 1 base from V and 4 bases from J, leaving 13 bases between. Germline CDR1 MGHRA, CDR2 YSYEKL. This CDR3 is 15 amino acids long. The CDR3 DNA follows: TGCGCCAGCAGCCAAGTGTCCTATATTACCTATGGCTACACCTTC. Its translation is CASSQVSYITYGYTF.

The sample holds one count of this clone. This chain uses TRBV6-5 with TRBJ1-1, with D possibly being TRBD1 (6 bases). The V and J ends lost 5 bases and 1 base respectively, with 14 bases between them. The germline V gene has CDR1 MNHEY and CDR2 SVGAGI. The CDR3 contains 15 residues. CDR3 nucleotides: TGTGCCAGCAGTAACGGATTCAGGGGGAACACTGAAGCTTTCTTT. Translation gives CASSNGFRGNTEAFF.

The chain combines TRBV28 with TRBJ2-2; 8 bases align to TRBD2. Germline-derived CDR1 and CDR2 are MDHEN and SYDVKM. CDR3 length: 15 residues. Germline trimming cut 2 bases from V and 7 bases from J; bases unmatched to any gene: 6. The CDR3 coding sequence is TGTGCCAGCAGTTTAAGGGGACTAGAAGGCGGGGAGCTGTTTTTT. This codes for CASSLRGLEGGELFF.

This chain connects TRBV6-1 to TRBJ1-5, with 10 bases matching TRBD1. Trimming cost V 4 bases and J 1 base; bases outside gene matches: 13. The CDR3 runs to 19 residues. Germline CDR1 MNHNS, CDR2 SASEGT. The CDR3 reads CASSVSGTGVWRSNQPQHF. CDR3 sequence (DNA): TGTGCCAGCAGTGTTAGCGGGACAGGGGTATGGAGGAGCAATCAGCCCCAGCATTTT.

V is TRBV28 and J is TRBJ1-5; 9 nucleotides match TRBD1. After removal of 8 bases from V and 6 bases from J, the junction contained 11 bases not matched to a gene. The germline V gene encodes CDR1 MDHEN and CDR2 SYDVKM. The CDR3 extends over 15 amino acids. The CDR3 DNA reads as TGTGCCAGCGGGACAGGGCGTTTCTCGGGTCAGCCCCAGCATTTT. This codes for CASGTGRFSGQPQHF.

This chain links TRBV30 with TRBJ1-6; D may be TRBD1 (6 bases). This CDR3 has 14 amino acids. In germline, CDR1 is GTSNPN, CDR2 SVGIG (reference sequence). Trimming cost V 4 bases and J 8 bases, with 15 bases left between them. The CDR3 reads CAWNTGTSDSPLHF. The CDR3 DNA follows: TGTGCCTGGAATACCGGGACATCAGATTCACCCCTCCACTTT. Supplemented by reference TRBV30 and TRBJ1-6, the full variable domain reads SQTIHQWPATLVQPVGSPLSLECTVEGTSNPNLYWYRQAAGRGLQLLFYSVGIGQISSEVPQNLSASRPQDRQFILSSKKLLLSDSGFYLCAWNTGTSDSPLHFGNGTRLTVT.

The rearrangement joins TRBV4-1 to TRBJ2-5, with TRBD2 identical over 8 bases. This CDR3 spans 17 amino acids. After removal of 4 bases from V and 1 base from J, the junction contained 11 bases not matched to a gene. The germline V gene encodes CDR1 MGHRA and CDR2 YSYEKL. CDR3 in DNA: TGCGCCAGCAGCCCCTCTCGGGGGGGCCCCCCCCAAGAGACCCAGTACTTC. Its translation is CASSPSRGGPPQETQYF.

This chain joins TRBV28 and TRBJ1-3, with D possibly TRBD1 on 5 matching bases. CDR3 length: 16 amino acids. Germline-derived CDR1 and CDR2 are MDHEN and SYDVKM. V lost 2 bases, J lost 5 bases, and 16 bases lay in between. CDR3 loop: CASSLNSAGYRNTIYF. CDR3 nucleotide sequence: TGTGCCAGCAGTTTAAATTCGGCAGGGTATCGAAACACCATATATTTT.

The chain uses TRBV27 and TRBJ2-7; TRBD1 matches at 11 bases. Trimming took 3 bases from V and 1 from J; bases not matched to a gene: 5. In germline, CDR1 is MNHEY, CDR2 SMNVEV (reference sequence). The CDR3 sequence is 16 residues long. The CDR3 DNA reads as TGTGCCAGCAGTTTGTCCGGACAGGGGGCTTCCTACGAGCAGTACTTC. Residues: CASSLSGQGASYEQYF.

The V call is TRBV19, the J call TRBJ1-5; TRBD1 agrees at 8 bases. The germline CDR1 and CDR2 sequences are LNHDA and SQIVND (reference sequence). The CDR3 length is 14 residues. V shed 9 bases and J 0 bases; nucleotides not matched to a gene: 4. CDR3 DNA: TGTGCCAGCATACAGGGGGATAGCAATCAGCCCCAGCATTTT. Protein product: CASIQGDSNQPQHF.

The genes are TRBV24-1 and TRBJ2-3, with 10 bases fitting TRBD2. CDR3 length: 15 residues. The V and J ends lost 6 bases and 5 bases, in that order; junction bases with no gene match: 7. CDR1 is KGHDR, CDR2 SFDVKD, per germline. The DNA for the CDR3 is TGTGCCACCAGTAGCAGCGGGGGGGCAGTAGATACGCAGTATTTT. Translation gives CATSSSGGAVDTQYF.

For the CDR3, the DNA is TGCGCCAGCAGCTTGGATAGTCCTGGAGGAAATTCACCCCTCCACTTT. Protein sequence: CASSLDSPGGNSPLHF. The chain joins TRBV5-1 to TRBJ1-6; D not certain. The CDR3 totals 16 residues. CDR1 SGHRS and CDR2 YFSETQ come from the germline V gene. V was shortened by 0 bases and J by 7 bases, with 14 bases between the two germline ends.

The chain combines TRBV11-2 with TRBJ2-3, with a weak D call TRBD1 (5 bases). CDR1 is SGHAT, CDR2 FQNNGV, per germline. The V end lost 3 bases, the J end lost 0 bases, and 13 bases lay between the germline ends. This CDR3 is 16 amino acids long. The CDR3, as DNA: TGTGCCAGCAGCTTTCTGACAGTACTTAGCACAGATACGCAGTATTTT. This codes for CASSFLTVLSTDTQYF.

J is TRBJ1-2 and V is TRBV7-9; no clear D gene. Trimming cost V 5 bases and J 8 bases, with 15 bases left between them. This CDR3 contains 13 residues. Germline lookup yields CDR1 SEHNR and CDR2 FQNEAQ (reference sequence). The DNA for the CDR3 is TGTGCCAGCAGCACCTCCTTGAGCCGAGGCTACACCTTC. Its protein product is CASSTSLSRGYTF. Variable domain in full (rest from reference TRBV7-9 and TRBJ1-2): DTGVSQNPRHKITKRGQNVTFRCDPISEHNRLYWYRQTLGQGPEFLTYFQNEAQLEKSRLLSDRFSAERPKGSFSTLEIQRTEQGDSAMYLCASSTSLSRGYTFGSGTRLTVV.

This clone was counted between two and nine times. J is TRBJ1-1 and V is TRBV9; D not resolved. The V gene lost 0 bases and the J gene lost 4 bases, with 16 bases spanning the gap. CDR1 is SGDLS and CDR2 is YYNGEE in the germline V gene. The CDR3 has 16 residues. CDR3 nucleotides: TGTGCCAGCAGCGTAGCTCGGGAGGTCCCCTCCACTGAAGCTTTCTTT. It codes for CASSVAREVPSTEAFF.

The rearrangement joins TRBV7-9 to TRBJ2-7; D possibly corresponds to TRBD2 (6 bases). Germline CDR1 is SEHNR and CDR2 is FQNEAQ (reference sequence). The ends were cut back, 3 bases at V and 4 bases at J, with 19 bases in the middle. The CDR3 is made up of 16 amino acids. In DNA, the CDR3 is TGTGCCAGCAGCTTGGGGCCCCGGGAGCTTTTTTACGAGCAGTACTTC. It yields the protein CASSLGPRELFYEQYF. The whole variable domain, filled in from reference TRBV7-9 and TRBJ2-7, reads DTGVSQNPRHKITKRGQNVTFRCDPISEHNRLYWYRQTLGQGPEFLTYFQNEAQLEKSRLLSDRFSAERPKGSFSTLEIQRTEQGDSAMYLCASSLGPRELFYEQYFGPGTRLTVT.

The CDR3 spells CASSLAAGTVYEQYF. The CDR3 coding sequence is TGTGCCAGCAGCTTAGCTGCCGGGACAGTTTACGAGCAGTACTTC. This sequence joins TRBV7-9 and TRBJ2-7, with 7 bases aligning to TRBD1. Germline loops: CDR1 SEHNR, CDR2 FQNEAQ (reference sequence). The V and J ends lost 0 bases and 4 bases, in that order; junction bases with no gene match: 6. The length of the CDR3 is 15 residues.

The CDR3 reads CASSLSGQNYEQYF. The CDR3 nucleotides read TGTGCCAGCAGTTTATCGGGACAGAACTACGAGCAGTACTTC. V and J are TRBV27 and TRBJ2-7; 7 positions match TRBD1. Germline lookup yields CDR1 MNHEY and CDR2 SMNVEV (reference sequence). The CDR3 loop spans 14 amino acids. Trimming at V came to 0 bases and at J to 3 bases, leaving 2 bases not matched to a gene.

This clone has a single count. This chain joins TRBV7-9 and TRBJ2-7; D is uncertain. V was pared by 8 bases and J by 2 bases, with 13 bases between. Germline lookup yields CDR1 SEHNR and CDR2 FQNEAQ (reference sequence). The CDR3 has 13 amino acids. The CDR3 DNA is TGTGCCAGCTCACGTGACACGACCTACGAGCAGTACTTC. This codes for CASSRDTTYEQYF.

V and J are TRBV6-5 and TRBJ1-1, with 9 bases fitting TRBD1. Germline CDR1 and CDR2: MNHEY and SVGAGI. The CDR3 is 14 amino acids. Trimming removed 6 bases from V and 4 bases from J; junction bases left unmatched: 6. CDR3: CASRASTGGTEAFF. The CDR3 nucleotides are TGTGCCAGCAGAGCCTCGACAGGGGGCACTGAAGCTTTCTTT.

The V call is TRBV6-5, the J call TRBJ2-3; 8 nucleotides line up with TRBD2. J was trimmed by 2 bases and V by 11 bases; bases with no gene match: 9. The CDR3 loop spans 14 amino acids. Germline V gene lookup returns CDR1 MNHEY and CDR2 SVGAGI. The CDR3 bases are TGTGCCGGCCGCCCACTAGCGGACACAGATACGCAGTATTTT. Residues: CAGRPLADTDTQYF.

The rearrangement joins TRBV21-1 to TRBJ2-3; TRBD2 is taken as the D call from the table, unchecked against the DNA. TRBV21-1 is flagged as a pseudogene. CDR3 length: 11 amino acids. The CDR3 region has the DNA TGTGCCAGCAGTGACTATGATACGCAGTATTTT. Translated, it gives CASSDYDTQYF.